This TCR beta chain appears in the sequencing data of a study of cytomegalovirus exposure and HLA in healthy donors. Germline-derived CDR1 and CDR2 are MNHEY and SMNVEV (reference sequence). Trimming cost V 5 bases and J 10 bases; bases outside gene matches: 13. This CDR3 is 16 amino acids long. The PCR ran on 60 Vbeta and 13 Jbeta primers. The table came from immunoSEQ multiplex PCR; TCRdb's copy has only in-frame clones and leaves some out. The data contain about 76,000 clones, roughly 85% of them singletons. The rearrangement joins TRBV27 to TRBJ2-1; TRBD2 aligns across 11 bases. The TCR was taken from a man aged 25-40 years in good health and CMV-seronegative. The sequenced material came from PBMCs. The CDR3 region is CASSLPIAGGPGEQFF. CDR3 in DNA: TGTGCCAGCAGTCTTCCTATAGCGGGAGGGCCGGGAGAGCAGTTCTTC.